Described below is a single TCR beta chain sequence and its context. The CDR3 has 17 amino acids. Germline V gene data show CDR1 as SGHNT and CDR2 as YYREEE (reference sequence). V lost 7 bases and J lost 5; bases outside the gene matches: 10. The data derive from a study of cytomegalovirus exposure and HLA in healthy donors. A multiplex PCR was run with 60 Vbeta primers and 13 Jbeta primers. This table comes from immunoSEQ multiplex PCR, and its TCRdb copy is limited to in-frame clones, with some not included. Here the sample spans about 100,000 clones, over 55% being singletons. Sequences were obtained from PBMCs. The origin of this receptor is a woman younger than 30 in good health and CMV-seropositive. The chain uses TRBV5-4 and TRBJ2-3; 16 bases align to TRBD2. The CDR3 sequence: CASAPGLAGGPGDTQYF. The CDR3 nucleotides are TGTGCCAGCGCCCCGGGACTAGCGGGAGGGCCAGGAGATACGCAGTATTTT.